These T cell receptor beta chains were read from a single sample in a study of shared clonotypes between healthy human individuals. Method: immunoSEQ multiplex PCR; TCRdb's copy keeps in-frame clones and lacks some. The table includes about 710,000 clones, approximately 72% detected once. Sequenced sample: memory CD4+ T cells sorted from blood. The receptors stem from a woman in her twenties or thirties in good health. Both conserved end residues are part of each CDR3. D genes are given only for firm matches. Not every row has a clone size; where given, it reads once, few, many or a size class.

-,-,TRBJ2-5,TRBV5-1,CASSLGQYQETQYF,TGCGCCAGCAGCCTAGGACAGTACCAAGAGACCCAGTACTTC
-,-,TRBJ2-3,TRBV4-1,CASSQDEVITDTQYF,TGCGCCAGCAGCCAAGATGAAGTAATCACAGATACGCAGTATTTT
-,-,TRBJ1-1,TRBV5-1,CASSQVGWNTEAFF,TGCGCCAGCAGCCAGGTGGGTTGGAACACTGAAGCTTTCTTT
-,-,TRBJ1-2,TRBV6-5,CASSYSGTGGYGYTF,TGTGCCAGCAGTTACTCGGGGACGGGCGGCTATGGCTACACCTTC
-,few,TRBJ2-7,TRBV11-2,CASSTGLTNSYEQYF,TGTGCCAGCAGCACCGGACTCACGAACTCCTACGAGCAGTACTTC
TRBD2,few,TRBJ2-2,TRBV7-6,CASSSQAGANTGELFF,TGTGCCAGCAGCTCCCAGGCGGGGGCGAACACCGGGGAGCTGTTTTTT
TRBD2,-,TRBJ2-3,TRBV7-2,CASSSGLAGGTDTQYF,TGTGCCAGCAGCTCCGGACTAGCGGGAGGAACAGATACGCAGTATTTT
TRBD2,-,TRBJ2-1,TRBV28,CASSSFGRAAYNEQFF,TGTGCCAGCAGTTCCTTCGGGAGGGCCGCCTACAATGAGCAGTTCTTC
TRBD1,once,TRBJ1-3,TRBV28,CASSSPQTGWNRNTIYF,TGTGCCAGCAGCTCCCCGCAGACAGGGTGGAACAGAAACACCATATATTTT
-,-,TRBJ2-5,TRBV2,CASSEVFGAEETQYF,TGTGCCAGCAGTGAAGTTTTCGGGGCAGAAGAGACCCAGTACTTC
TRBD2,few,TRBJ2-1,TRBV12-5,CASGLTSGSYNEQFF,TGTGCTAGTGGTTTGACTAGCGGGAGCTACAATGAGCAGTTCTTC
-,-,TRBJ2-1,TRBV5-1,CASSPQLGDEQFF,TGCGCCAGCAGCCCCCAGCTAGGCGATGAGCAGTTCTTC
TRBD2,-,TRBJ2-7,TRBV5-1,CASALWTSGEQYF,TGCGCCAGCGCTTTGTGGACTAGCGGCGAGCAGTACTTC
TRBD2,-,TRBJ2-2,TRBV18,CASSPLLAGVNTGELFF,TGTGCCAGCTCACCCCTACTAGCGGGAGTTAACACCGGGGAGCTGTTTTTT
TRBD2,-,TRBJ2-7,TRBV29-1,CSVGEGLNEQYF,TGCAGCGTTGGGGAGGGATTGAACGAGCAGTACTTC
TRBD2,few,TRBJ2-7,TRBV5-1,CASSPRASGSDEQYF,TGCGCCAGCAGCCCGAGGGCTAGCGGGAGCGATGAGCAGTACTTC
TRBD1,-,TRBJ2-7,TRBV28,CASSLSGTGKYEQYF,TGTGCCAGCAGTTTATCCGGGACAGGCAAATACGAGCAGTACTTC
-,-,TRBJ2-7,TRBV28,CASRLPGQREQYF,TGTGCCAGCAGACTCCCGGGACAAAGGGAGCAGTACTTC
-,-,TRBJ2-7,TRBV7-9,CASSLEVGRSYEQYF,TGTGCCAGCAGCCTAGAGGTGGGCCGATCCTACGAGCAGTACTTC
-,many,TRBJ2-1,TRBV29-1,CSVGSSQYNEQFF,TGCAGCGTCGGGTCAAGCCAGTACAATGAGCAGTTCTTC
-,-,TRBJ1-5,TRBV18,CASSPGGGNQPQHF,TGTGCCAGCTCACCAGGGGGGGGAAATCAGCCCCAGCATTTT
TRBD2,-,TRBJ2-7,TRBV11-2,CASSLGRGGYSQEEQYF,TGTGCCAGCAGCTTAGGGCGCGGGGGTTACTCCCAGGAGGAGCAGTACTTC
TRBD2,-,TRBJ2-1,TRBV11-3,CASSTGTSGYNEQFF,TGTGCCAGCAGTACCGGGACTAGCGGCTACAATGAGCAGTTCTTC
TRBD1,few,TRBJ1-2,TRBV28,CASSLFGQGGGYTF,TGTGCCAGCAGTTTATTTGGGCAGGGGGGTGGCTACACCTTC
-,once,TRBJ1-2,TRBV19,CASSPVLGFSDGYTF,TGTGCCAGTAGTCCCGTCTTAGGGTTTAGCGATGGCTACACCTTC
-,-,TRBJ2-7,TRBV10-3,CAISGSATGTEEQYF,TGTGCCATCAGTGGTTCTGCGACGGGGACGGAAGAGCAGTACTTC
-,-,TRBJ1-2,TRBV30,CAWSRAVYGYTF,TGTGCCTGGTCCCGGGCCGTCTATGGCTACACCTTC
-,-,TRBJ1-1,TRBV19,CASGRGMNTEAFF,TGTGCCAGTGGGCGGGGGATGAACACTGAAGCTTTCTTT
-,-,TRBJ2-1,TRBV5-3,CARSPRASSSYNEQFF,TGTGCCAGAAGCCCCCGGGCGTCGAGCTCCTACAATGAGCAGTTCTTC
-,-,TRBJ1-1,TRBV9,CASRGGVKDTEAFF,TGTGCCAGCAGGGGTGGTGTTAAGGACACTGAAGCTTTCTTT
TRBD2,once,TRBJ2-7,TRBV11-2,CASSLVLAGGFYEQYF,TGTGCCAGCAGCTTAGTGCTAGCGGGAGGGTTCTACGAGCAGTACTTC
-,-,TRBJ1-1,TRBV27,CASRDFTGTEAFF,TGTGCCAGCAGGGACTTCACGGGCACTGAAGCTTTCTTT
-,-,TRBJ1-3,TRBV7-9,CASSAGSSGNTIYF,TGTGCCAGCAGCGCGGGGAGCTCTGGAAACACCATATATTTT
TRBD2,many,TRBJ2-1,TRBV7-6,CASSSQRDREQFF,TGTGCCAGCAGCTCCCAGCGGGATCGGGAGCAGTTCTTC
-,-,TRBJ1-5,TRBV4-2,CASSQDVRNVGNQPQHF,TGTGCCAGCAGCCAAGATGTACGCAACGTGGGCAATCAGCCCCAGCATTTT
TRBD1,-,TRBJ2-7,TRBV2,CASSRTGPEQYF,TGTGCCAGCAGTCGGACAGGGCCGGAGCAGTACTTC
-,-,TRBJ2-7,TRBV21-1,CASSKDWWGECFYEQYF,TGTGCCAGCAGCAAGGATTGGTGGGGGGAGTGTTTCTACGAGCAGTACTTC
-,-,TRBJ2-5,TRBV11-2,CASSPDYQETQYF,TGTGCCAGCAGCCCAGACTACCAAGAGACCCAGTACTTC
-,-,TRBJ1-3,TRBV6-6,CASSSTVPSGNTIYF,TGTGCCAGCAGTTCAACAGTGCCCTCTGGAAACACCATATATTTT
-,-,TRBJ2-5,TRBV5-6,CASSFRESETQYF,TGTGCCAGCAGCTTCAGGGAATCAGAGACCCAGTACTTC
-,-,TRBJ2-7,TRBV2,CASSELEDSAYEQYF,TGTGCCAGCAGTGAACTCGAGGACTCCGCCTACGAGCAGTACTTC
-,-,TRBJ2-5,TRBV5-6,CASSFRDPLETQYF,TGTGCCAGCAGCTTTCGGGACCCCCTGGAGACCCAGTACTTC
-,-,TRBJ1-1,TRBV18,CASSKTDTEAFF,TGTGCCAGCTCAAAGACAGACACTGAAGCTTTCTTT
TRBD1,-,TRBJ1-3,TRBV19,CASSIGTAGNTIYF,TGTGCCAGTAGTATTGGGACAGCTGGAAACACCATATATTTT
-,once,TRBJ1-2,TRBV10-3,CAIRSEQGPYGYTF,TGTGCCATCAGGTCCGAACAGGGCCCCTATGGCTACACCTTC
TRBD2,-,TRBJ2-4,TRBV2,CASSPTSGRAKNIQYF,TGTGCCAGCAGTCCGACTAGCGGGAGGGCCAAAAACATTCAGTACTTC
-,-,TRBJ2-2,TRBV9,CASSVVHTGELFF,TGTGCCAGCAGCGTAGTTCACACCGGGGAGCTGTTTTTT
-,-,TRBJ2-4,TRBV11-2,CASSGVRDTLLNIQYF,TGTGCCAGCAGCGGAGTTAGGGACACACTACTTAACATTCAGTACTTC
-,few,TRBJ2-7,TRBV9,CASSPRGAYEQYF,TGTGCCAGCAGCCCGAGGGGGGCCTACGAGCAGTACTTC
-,-,TRBJ2-3,TRBV19,CASSRTGIADTQYF,TGTGCCAGTAGTCGAACGGGGATCGCAGATACGCAGTATTTT
-,-,TRBJ2-1,TRBV6-4,CASSDSHNEQFF,TGTGCCAGCAGTGACTCCCACAATGAGCAGTTCTTC
TRBD1,-,TRBJ2-7,TRBV2,CASTWDRVEQYF,TGTGCCAGCACTTGGGACAGGGTCGAGCAGTACTTC
TRBD1,-,TRBJ1-4,TRBV18,CASSPPGQGGEKLFF,TGTGCCAGCTCACCCCCGGGACAGGGTGGGGAAAAACTGTTTTTT
TRBD2,-,TRBJ2-1,TRBV28,CASSFLAGGPSSYNEQFF,TGTGCCAGCAGTTTTCTAGCGGGAGGGCCAAGCTCCTACAATGAGCAGTTCTTC
-,once,TRBJ1-2,TRBV27,CASSLSLGRTNYGYTF,TGTGCCAGCAGTTTATCGTTGGGCAGGACTAACTATGGCTACACCTTC
-,-,TRBJ1-3,TRBV5-6,CASSFYGNTIYF,TGTGCCAGCAGCTTTTATGGAAACACCATATATTTT